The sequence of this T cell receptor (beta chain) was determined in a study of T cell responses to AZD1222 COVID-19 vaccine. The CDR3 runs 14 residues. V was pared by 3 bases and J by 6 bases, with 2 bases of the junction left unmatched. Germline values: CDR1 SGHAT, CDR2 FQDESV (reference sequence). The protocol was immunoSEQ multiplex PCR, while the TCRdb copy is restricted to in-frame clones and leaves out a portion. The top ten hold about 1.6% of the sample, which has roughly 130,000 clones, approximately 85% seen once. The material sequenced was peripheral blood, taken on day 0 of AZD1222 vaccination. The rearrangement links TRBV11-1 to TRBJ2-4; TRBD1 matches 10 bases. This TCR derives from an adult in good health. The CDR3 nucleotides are TGTGCCAGCAGCTTGACAGGGGGCGTAAACATTCAGTACTTC. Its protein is CASSLTGGVNIQYF.